The rows below give T cell receptor beta chains drawn from one sample of a study of post-analysis software for immune sequencing data. TCRdb processed the PCR reads anew with MiXCR; each CDR3 protein has one entry. Of about 810,000 distinct CDR3 sequences listed, approximately 57% are singletons. The sequencing input was blood. Every receptor here comes from a girl aged 10 to 17 with multiple sclerosis. Both conserved end residues are part of each CDR3. Only part of the rows carry a size: once, few, many, or a class if the clone is expanded.

CASSSQGRGPQHF,TRBV13,NA,TRBJ1-5
CASSLVWGQGDIQYF,TRBV5-5,NA,TRBJ2-4
CASSQDPKVWKGYTF,TRBV3-1,NA,TRBJ1-2
CAIGAGDTDTQYF,TRBV10-3,NA,TRBJ2-3
CASSYSRGLSNYGYTF,TRBV6-5,NA,TRBJ1-2
CSGSLGTSGGSSYNEQFF,TRBV29-1,few,TRBJ2-1
CASSTNRNSNQPQHF,TRBV6-5,NA,TRBJ1-5
CASTDRDSYNSPLHF,TRBV5-1,NA,TRBJ1-6
CASSLAGQGWSTDTQYF,TRBV5-1,NA,TRBJ2-3
CAISGGSGYEQYF,TRBV10-3,NA,TRBJ2-7
CASTLGAYEQYF,TRBV28,NA,NA
CASTRHRESDTQYF,TRBV6-6,once,TRBJ2-3
CSARELGVGYGYTF,TRBV20-1,NA,TRBJ1-2
CASSQEFISYEQYF,TRBV3-1,NA,TRBJ2-7
CASEGANYEQYF,TRBV2,NA,NA
CASSRGQSTNEKLFF,TRBV5-6,few,TRBJ1-4
CSARSYSGRFSYEQYF,TRBV20-1,NA,TRBJ2-7
CASSLGDSKAFF,TRBV12-3/TRBV12-4,NA,TRBJ1-1
CASSPEWSGSLETQYF,TRBV5-1,few,TRBJ2-5
CASSDPLLPYEQYF,TRBV25-1,once,TRBJ2-7
CASSYGVSAGANVLTF,TRBV6-5,NA,TRBJ2-6
CSARGGGLGLAGFQETQYF,TRBV20-1,few,TRBJ2-5
CSALDYGTSGANVLTF,TRBV29-1,NA,TRBJ2-6
CASSFRGAPNTEAFF,TRBV11-2,NA,TRBJ1-1
CASSRGTGASGSPLHF,TRBV7-2,NA,TRBJ1-6
CASSPQGTTYEQYF,TRBV18,NA,TRBJ2-7
CAISEPRAGGPSSYNEQFF,TRBV10-3,NA,TRBJ2-1
CASCLGRDGYTF,TRBV11-1,once,TRBJ1-2
CSAPLVSSYTF,TRBV20-1,NA,TRBJ1-2
CASRLGTAYEQYF,TRBV6-5,NA,TRBJ2-7
CAIMGDKETQYF,TRBV10-3,few,TRBJ2-5
CASSDKLGTSTGELFF,TRBV6-4,NA,TRBJ2-2
CASSVAPSGTTRGQYF,TRBV9,NA,TRBJ2-7
CASSPPDLGVQPQHF,TRBV12-3/TRBV12-4,NA,TRBJ1-5
CASTLATEQPQHF,TRBV12-3/TRBV12-4,NA,TRBJ1-5
CASTRERHEGGQFF,TRBV5-1,NA,TRBJ2-1
CASSSGLAGSQETQYF,TRBV7-3,NA,TRBJ2-5
CASSRAGPTYEQYF,TRBV3-1,NA,TRBJ2-7